This T cell receptor beta chain was identified during a study of T cells in localized non-small cell lung cancer. Study-wide findings and caveats: Compared with tumor, uninvolved adjacent lung displayed greater T cell clonality, ranking highest overall. A median of roughly 52 of the top 100 tumor clones appeared in adjacent lung, which was paired and uninvolved. There was an association of higher blood T cell density with longer overall survival.

V was trimmed by 4 bases and J by 5 bases, leaving 15 bases between them. Per germline, CDR1 LNHDA and CDR2 SQIVND (reference sequence). CDR3 size: 15 residues. Sequencing was performed with immunoSEQ multiplex PCR; in TCRdb, only in-frame clones are kept and a portion is missing. The sample consists of 2,500 to 3,000 clones, 25% to 35% of them appearing once. Of note for this clone: Antigen unknown.

The receptor was derived from a male donor older than 55 with stage II squamous cell lung carcinoma. Sequenced here: lung tumor tissue, sampled before any cancer treatment. This chain connects TRBV19 to TRBJ2-4; D tentatively reads TRBD1 or TRBD2 (6 bases each). For the CDR3, the DNA is TGTGCCAGTAGTAGCACCCGAAGGGGGGAAAACATTCAGTACTTC. This encodes CASSSTRRGENIQYF.